These 19 T cell receptor beta chains originate from one sample sequenced in a study of blood T cell repertoires in COVID-19 (TCRdb year 2020). The library was produced with the immunoSEQ multiplex PCR assay. TCRdb's version of the immuneACCESS table is confined to in-frame rearrangements and falls short of the full clone set. An unresolved V gene accounts for under half of the shortfall where checked; the remainder is of unknown origin. The sample table lists about 180,000 clones, about 88% of them with a count of one. Roughly 7% of the sample is in the top ten clones. The sample taken for sequencing was PBMCs or T cells enriched from blood (not recorded which). The receptors originated from a woman aged 45-60 years who had recovered from COVID-19.

V gene TRBV11-1 combines with J gene TRBJ2-7; 9 bases align to TRBD1. V lost 3 bases, J lost 5 bases, and 5 bases stayed unmatched. The CDR3 has 14 residues. CDR1 SGHAT and CDR2 FQDESV come from the germline V gene (reference sequence). CDR3 sequence reads: CASSFRDRANEQYF. CDR3 in DNA: TGTGCCAGCAGCTTCCGGGACAGGGCCAACGAGCAGTACTTC.

V gene TRBV27 combines with J gene TRBJ2-5; 11 positions match TRBD2. The ends lost 5 bases at V and 5 bases at J; junction bases unmatched: 10. Germline CDR1 reads MNHEY; CDR2 reads SMNVEV (reference sequence). CDR3 size: 16 residues. Here the CDR3 reads CASSPTLAGGGETQYF. Here the CDR3 DNA reads TGTGCCAGCAGTCCTACTTTAGCGGGAGGGGGGGAGACCCAGTACTTC.

The chain has TRBV7-9 and TRBJ1-1; 8 nucleotides line up with TRBD1. Germline trimming cut 5 bases from V and 4 bases from J; bases unmatched to any gene: 0. The CDR3 spans 12 residues. Looked up from germline, CDR1 is SEHNR and CDR2 is FQNEAQ (reference sequence). CDR3 coding DNA: TGTGCCAGCAGCACAGGGGGCACTGAAGCTTTCTTT. Its protein product is CASSTGGTEAFF.

V usage is TRBV10-3 and J usage is TRBJ1-2; 8 bases line up with TRBD1. V was clipped by 6 bases and J by 6 bases; unmatched bases: 6. The CDR3 runs 13 residues. Germline loops: CDR1 ENHRY, CDR2 SYGVKD. CDR3: CAISGQGADGYTF. Written as DNA, the CDR3 is TGTGCCATCAGCGGGCAGGGGGCGGATGGCTACACCTTC.

The rearrangement uses TRBV15 and TRBJ2-1, with 7 bases aligning to TRBD1. The CDR3 is 16 residues long. The V gene's germline CDR1 is LNHNV and CDR2 YYDKDF (reference sequence). J lost 3 bases, V lost 0 bases, and 5 bases had no gene match. The CDR3: CATSRDGRGYYNEQFF. The CDR3 DNA sequence: TGTGCCACCAGCAGAGATGGCAGGGGGTACTACAATGAGCAGTTCTTC. The full variable domain, completed using reference TRBV15 and TRBJ2-1, is DAMVIQNPRYQVTQFGKPVTLSCSQTLNHNVMYWYQQKSSQAPKLLFHYYDKDFNNEADTPDNFQSRRPNTSFCFLDIRSPGLGDTAMYLCATSRDGRGYYNEQFFGPGTRLTVL.

The chain links TRBV29-1 to TRBJ1-1, with TRBD1 matching 12 bases. The germline gives CDR1 SQVTM, CDR2 ANQGSEA. The CDR3 totals 20 residues. With 2 bases clipped from V and 5 bases from J, the junction kept 21 bases outside the gene matches. The CDR3 region has the DNA TGCAGCGTTGAACCCCGTACGCTCTCGGGACAGGGGGCGCGGTGGACTGAAGCTTTCTTT. Translated: CSVEPRTLSGQGARWTEAFF.

The V call is TRBV29-1, the J call TRBJ2-1, with TRBD1 identical over 7 bases. Trimming cost V 4 bases and J 7 bases; bases outside gene matches: 7. The CDR3 loop spans 13 amino acids. The germline V gene has CDR1 SQVTM and CDR2 ANQGSEA. This CDR3 reads CSVGQGGRNEQFF. CDR3 sequence (DNA): TGCAGCGTTGGTCAAGGGGGCAGGAATGAGCAGTTCTTC.

The CDR3 loop is CASSHYGGGDYGYTF. CDR3 nucleotide sequence: TGTGCCAGCAGCCATTATGGGGGAGGCGACTATGGCTACACCTTC. The J gene is TRBJ1-2, the V gene TRBV3-1 (or the pseudogene TRBV3-2); tentative D call: TRBD1 (5 bases). Germline CDR1 is LGHDT and CDR2 is YNNKEL (reference sequence). The CDR3 length is 15 residues. The V end lost 3 bases, the J end lost 3 bases, and 14 bases lay between the germline ends.

This clone has just one count. The genes are TRBV7-2 and TRBJ2-7, with 12 bases fitting TRBD2. CDR1 and CDR2 (germline): SGHTA, FQGNSA. This CDR3 contains 16 residues. J gave up 7 bases and V 1 base, and 8 bases lay outside the gene matches. DNA of the CDR3: TGTGCCAGCAGCTTAGTCCCGACTAGCGGGAGCGTTGAGCAGTACTTC. Its translation: CASSLVPTSGSVEQYF.

The gene calls are TRBV6-2 or TRBV6-3 and TRBJ1-1; D remains unclear. This CDR3 spans 15 amino acids. Between the trimmed V and J ends, which lost 2 bases and 6 bases, there was a span of 16 bases. Germline CDR1 is MNHEY and CDR2 is SVGEGT. CDR3: CASSYNRNFFPEAFF. Here the CDR3 DNA reads TGTGCCAGCAGTTACAACCGCAACTTTTTTCCTGAAGCTTTCTTT.

The chain is built from TRBV11-3 and TRBJ2-1, with TRBD2 identical over 10 bases. CDR1 is SGHNT and CDR2 is YENEEA in the germline V gene. The CDR3 has 16 amino acids. After removal of 5 bases from V and 7 bases from J, the junction contained 11 bases not matched to a gene. CDR3 sequence: CASSPQLAGRRNEQFF. The CDR3 DNA reads as TGTGCCAGCAGCCCCCAACTAGCGGGAAGGCGTAATGAGCAGTTCTTC.

The chain has TRBV6-5 and TRBJ2-5; D is possibly TRBD2 (6 bases). The CDR3 is 14 residues long. CDR1 is MNHEY and CDR2 is SVGAGI in the germline V gene. The V gene lost 2 bases and the J gene lost 5 bases, with 12 bases spanning the gap. The CDR3 DNA is TGTGCCAGCAGTTACGGGACGGGAGAGGAGACCCAGTACTTC. Protein sequence: CASSYGTGEETQYF.

The chain joins TRBV9 to TRBJ2-1, with a weak D call TRBD2 (5 bases). The CDR3 contains 15 residues. Germline-derived CDR1 and CDR2 are SGDLS and YYNGEE. Trimming shortened V by 3 bases and J by 1 base, and 11 bases separated the two germline ends. Here the CDR3 reads CASSAGVGSYNEQFF. The CDR3 DNA is TGTGCCAGCAGCGCCGGGGTAGGGTCCTACAATGAGCAGTTCTTC.

The chain employs TRBV28 and TRBJ1-3; D perhaps matches TRBD1 (6 bases). Germline V gives CDR1 MDHEN, CDR2 SYDVKM. The V end lost 5 bases, the J end lost 4 bases, and 15 bases lay between the germline ends. The CDR3 has 15 residues. The CDR3 nucleotides read TGTGCCAGCAGTCCGCCCACAGGGACCGGAAACACCATATATTTT. This translates into CASSPPTGTGNTIYF.

The chain employs TRBV29-1 and TRBJ1-2; TRBD1 is a possible D gene (5 bases). Deletions cut 6 bases from V and 9 bases from J, with 17 bases between. CDR1 is SQVTM, CDR2 ANQGSEA, per germline. The CDR3 is made up of 12 amino acids. DNA for the CDR3: TGCAGCGTACACCGGGGGGGTCGTAGCTACACCTTC. The encoded protein is CSVHRGGRSYTF.

This chain joins TRBV24-1 and TRBJ2-3; 7 positions match TRBD2. After removal of 4 bases from V and 5 bases from J, the junction contained 11 bases not matched to a gene. The germline gives CDR1 KGHDR, CDR2 SFDVKD. The CDR3 contains 16 residues. CDR3 nucleotides: TGTGCCACCAGTGAGTCACGCGGTCGCGGGGGAGATACGCAGTATTTT. Its translation: CATSESRGRGGDTQYF.

The chain recombines TRBV12-5 with TRBJ1-4, with D maybe TRBD1 (5 bases). The germline V gene has CDR1 LGHNT and CDR2 FRNRAP. CDR3 length: 18 amino acids. The ends were cut back, 4 bases at V and 5 bases at J, with 23 bases in the middle. The CDR3 reads CASGYTQGIAHVNEKLFF. CDR3 nucleotide sequence: TGTGCTAGTGGTTACACCCAGGGTATAGCCCATGTAAATGAAAAACTGTTTTTT.

The gene calls are TRBV9 and TRBJ2-7, with 7 bases matching TRBD2. V shed 3 bases, J shed 5 bases, and the junction held 5 bases outside the gene matches. The CDR3 totals 13 residues. The germline V gene has CDR1 SGDLS and CDR2 YYNGEE. The CDR3 spells CASSGASGNEQYF. The CDR3 DNA reads as TGTGCCAGCAGCGGGGCTAGCGGCAACGAGCAGTACTTC. The full variable domain, completed using reference TRBV9 and TRBJ2-7, is DSGVTQTPKHLITATGQRVTLRCSPRSGDLSVYWYQQSLDQGLQFLIQYYNGEERAKGNILERFSAQQFPDLHSELNLSSLELGDSALYFCASSGASGNEQYFGPGTRLTVT.

V usage is TRBV28 and J usage is TRBJ1-5; 7 bases are a match to TRBD1. The ends lost 5 bases at V and 7 bases at J; junction bases unmatched: 11. Germline-derived CDR1 and CDR2 are MDHEN and SYDVKM. There are 15 residues in the CDR3. The CDR3 coding sequence is TGTGCCAGCAGTCCAGGGACAGATATGTTACAGCCCCAGCATTTT. Translating gives CASSPGTDMLQPQHF.